A selection of T cell receptor beta chains follows, all from one sample in a study of shared clonotypes between healthy human individuals. TCRdb's table, derived via immunoSEQ multiplex PCR, lists solely in-frame clones and lacks some. Altogether around 690,000 clones are present, roughly 87% being singletons, with the ten largest covering about 33%. The sample taken for sequencing was memory CD8+ T cells from PBMCs. The receptors here all came from a man aged 18 to 35 in good health. Some clones in this sample may be carry-over from other donors' samples. Each CDR3 is given with its conserved first and last residue. A D gene is named only where the DNA matches it firmly.

>TRBJ2-1|18|TRBD2|TRBV7-6
CASSLVGTSGRPYNEQFF
>TRBJ2-1|16|.|TRBV11-2
CASSSNQWGDYNEQFF
>TRBJ1-2|13|.|TRBV13
CASSPEGVYGYTF
>TRBJ1-3|18|.|TRBV5-1
CASSLGWDTSSSGNTIYF
>TRBJ2-1|16|TRBD1|TRBV10-3
CAISESWTGLYNEQFF
>TRBJ2-3|15|.|TRBV6-6
CASSYFEPSTDTQYF
>TRBJ2-2|16|TRBD1|TRBV9
CASSVARTGYTGELFF
>TRBJ2-7|12|.|TRBV27
CASGLRFDEQYF
>TRBJ2-2|17|TRBD2|TRBV7-2
CASSLTRLAGVTGELFF
>TRBJ2-7|16|TRBD1|TRBV27
CASSFLGQVGVYEQYF
>.|15|TRBD1|TRBV5-1
CASSPRTGDSYEQYF